A single sample is the source of the 8 T cell receptor beta chains below, sequenced in a study of chemoradiotherapy in HPV16-positive cancers. This table comes from immunoSEQ multiplex PCR, and its TCRdb copy is limited to in-frame clones, with some not included. The sample lists under 15,000 clones; roughly four fifths were seen once. The sample was collected from a patient who underwent chemoradiotherapy. All receptors derive from a human donor with HPV-associated anogenital cancer.

V is TRBV18 and J is TRBJ2-7, with TRBD1 identical over 10 bases. Germline-derived CDR1 and CDR2 are KGHSH and LQKENI. The CDR3 has 15 amino acids. V dropped 6 bases and J dropped 3; count of bases not matched to a gene: 8. The CDR3 sequence is CASSAGTGAGYEQYF. CDR3 in DNA: TGTGCCAGCTCGGCCGGGACAGGGGCGGGCTACGAGCAGTACTTC.

The chain uses TRBV28 and TRBJ1-5; maybe TRBD1 (5 bases). The CDR3 covers 17 residues. The germline gives CDR1 MDHEN, CDR2 SYDVKM. Trimming pared 2 bases from V and 5 bases from J, leaving 19 bases between. The CDR3 spells CASSLRWWGRDHQPQHF. CDR3 nucleotides: TGTGCCAGCAGTTTACGGTGGTGGGGAAGGGACCATCAGCCCCAGCATTTT.

This clone showed up just a few times. V usage is TRBV7-2 and J usage is TRBJ1-1; D not resolved. Looked up from germline, CDR1 is SGHTA and CDR2 is FQGNSA. The CDR3 loop spans 14 amino acids. V lost 1 base to trimming and J lost 4 bases, with 10 bases between them. The CDR3 DNA sequence: TGTGCCAGCAGCTTAGTTGCAGCGGCCACTGAAGCTTTCTTT. Encoded protein: CASSLVAAATEAFF. The whole variable domain, filled in from reference TRBV7-2 and TRBJ1-1, reads GAGVSQSPSNKVTEKGKDVELRCDPISGHTALYWYRQSLGQGLEFLIYFQGNSAPDKSGLPSDRFSAERTGGSVSTLTIQRTQQEDSAVYLCASSLVAAATEAFFGQGTRLTVV.

There are a few counts of this clone. The gene calls are TRBV19 and TRBJ1-1; D is uncertain. The CDR3 consists of 14 residues. Germline V CDR1 and CDR2: LNHDA, SQIVND (reference sequence). V gave up 7 bases and J gave up 0 bases, with 12 bases separating them. CDR3 in amino acids: CASISPGVNTEAFF. CDR3 in DNA: TGTGCCAGTATAAGCCCTGGGGTGAACACTGAAGCTTTCTTT.

The V and J genes are TRBV18 and TRBJ2-5, with TRBD1 matching over 8 bases. The CDR3 is 16 residues long. Germline loops: CDR1 KGHSH, CDR2 LQKENI. With 1 base clipped from V and 3 bases from J, the junction kept 7 bases outside the gene matches. CDR3 nucleotides: TGTGCCAGCTCACCACGAACACAGGGGGTGGAAGAGACCCAGTACTTC. Protein: CASSPRTQGVEETQYF.

The chain carries TRBV30 and TRBJ1-6; no reliable D call. Germline CDR1 GTSNPN, CDR2 SVGIG (reference sequence). The V end lost 1 base, the J end lost 3 bases, and 7 bases lay between the germline ends. The CDR3 totals 14 residues. In DNA form, the CDR3 reads TGTGCCTGGAGTGGGCGCATCTATAATTCACCCCTCCACTTT. Translated, it gives CAWSGRIYNSPLHF. Drawing the rest from reference TRBV30 and TRBJ1-6, the complete variable domain is SQTIHQWPATLVQPVGSPLSLECTVEGTSNPNLYWYRQAAGRGLQLLFYSVGIGQISSEVPQNLSASRPQDRQFILSSKKLLLSDSGFYLCAWSGRIYNSPLHFGNGTRLTVT.

This chain joins TRBV5-1 and TRBJ1-6; D is ambiguous. The CDR3 contains 16 residues. V gave up 3 bases and J gave up 5 bases, with 15 bases separating them. CDR1 and CDR2 from the germline V gene are SGHRS and YFSETQ. Written as DNA, the CDR3 is TGCGCCAGCAGCTCCTTAGCGGGAACAGATAATTCACCCCTCCACTTT. Amino acid sequence: CASSSLAGTDNSPLHF.

This chain links TRBV12-5 with TRBJ2-3, with D unresolved. Trimming removed 7 bases from V and 2 bases from J, with 10 bases in between. Germline V lookup: CDR1 LGHNT, CDR2 FRNRAP. This CDR3 is 13 amino acids long. CDR3 sequence (DNA): TGTGCTAGTGTCCCAGAACTCACAGATACGCAGTATTTT. It codes for CASVPELTDTQYF.